The clone carrying this T cell receptor (beta chain) was seen a few times. Its antigen remains unidentified. From germline, CDR1 is DFQATT and CDR2 SNEGSKA (reference sequence). CDR3 length: 13 residues. The V gene end was trimmed by 6 bases and the J gene end by 3 bases; junction bases not matched to a gene: 7. This specimen belongs to a study of blood T cells in healthy people across ages. Study-wide points: In these data, TCR beta diversity tracked strongly with naive T cell percentage. Unsorted PBMC input precluded a conclusive naive versus antigen-experienced comparison.

Then a second PCR, running about 6 to 11 cycles, was carried out with a sample-barcoded 5' primer and a J-beta primer mix. Via MiXCR, TCRdb re-called the 5' RACE reads, giving one row per CDR3 protein. This repertoire shows about 810,000 distinct CDR3 sequences, about 36% found once; its top ten account for approximately 12%. The receptor was isolated from a young man in good health. Sequenced material: blood. The chain is built from TRBV20-1 and TRBJ2-5, with 7 bases aligning to TRBD1. CDR3 sequence: CSAAGTVEETQYF. CDR3 DNA sequence: TGCAGTGCGGCCGGGACAGTCGAAGAGACCCAGTACTTC.